This T cell receptor (beta chain) is from a study of CD8+ T cells in alopecia areata. Study-wide background: Treated patients were given 5 to 10 mg oral tofacitinib twice daily. General study points: It was less clear whether patients shared TCRs than it was in mice, possibly because of HLA.

Germline V gene lookup returns CDR1 SEHNR and CDR2 FQNEAQ (reference sequence). V was cut by 1 base and J by 5 bases, with 14 bases left in between. CDR3 length equals 15 residues. Treatment indicated: oral pan-JAK inhibitor, 5-10 mg twice daily. Alopecia areata patients provided lesional scalp punch biopsies and peripheral blood, both collected for the study. Sequencing used cDNA as its template, made by extracting RNA and reverse transcribing it. Clones were sequenced by immunoSEQ multiplex PCR, and TCRdb holds only the in-frame ones, with some missing. Counted here are about 76,000 clones, roughly 66% occurring once; the ten biggest clones make up around 22%. This clone came up a few times. Its antigen is currently unknown.

The input for sequencing was CD8+ T cells sorted from blood, taken at week 24, from a patient treated with tofacitinib. The source is a human donor with alopecia areata. The chain joins TRBV7-9 to TRBJ2-5, with D hard to call. Here the CDR3 DNA reads TGTGCCAGCAGCTTAGGGATAAGCACTCAGGAGACCCAGTACTTC. Translation gives CASSLGISTQETQYF.